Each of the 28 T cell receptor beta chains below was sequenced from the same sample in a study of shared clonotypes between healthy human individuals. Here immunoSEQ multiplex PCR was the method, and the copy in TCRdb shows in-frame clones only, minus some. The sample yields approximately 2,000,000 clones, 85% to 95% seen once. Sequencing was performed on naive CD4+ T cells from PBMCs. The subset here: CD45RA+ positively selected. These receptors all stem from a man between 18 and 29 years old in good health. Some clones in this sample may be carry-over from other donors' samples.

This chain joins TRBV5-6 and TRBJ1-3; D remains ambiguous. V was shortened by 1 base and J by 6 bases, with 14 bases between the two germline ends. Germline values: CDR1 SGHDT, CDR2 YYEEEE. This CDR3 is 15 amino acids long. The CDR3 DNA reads TGTGCCAGCAGCTTGTTCGGCCCCCTAACAAACACCATATATTTT. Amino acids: CASSLFGPLTNTIYF.

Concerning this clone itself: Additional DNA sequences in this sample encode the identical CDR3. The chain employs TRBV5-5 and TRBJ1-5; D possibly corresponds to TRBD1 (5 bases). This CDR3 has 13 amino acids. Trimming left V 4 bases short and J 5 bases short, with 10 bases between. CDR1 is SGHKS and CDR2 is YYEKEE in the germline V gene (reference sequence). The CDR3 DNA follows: TGTGCCAGCAGCCTGGACACCTATCAGCCCCAGCATTTT. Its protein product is CASSLDTYQPQHF. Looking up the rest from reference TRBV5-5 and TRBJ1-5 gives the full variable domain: DAGVTQSPTHLIKTRGQQVTLRCSPISGHKSVSWYQQVLGQGPQFIFQYYEKEERGRGNFPDRFSARQFPNYSSELNVNALLLGDSALYLCASSLDTYQPQHFGDGTRLSIL.

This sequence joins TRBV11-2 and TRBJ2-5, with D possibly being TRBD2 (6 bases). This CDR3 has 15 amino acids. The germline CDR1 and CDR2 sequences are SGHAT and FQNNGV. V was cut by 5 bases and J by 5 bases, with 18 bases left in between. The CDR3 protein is CASSTSREIRETQYF. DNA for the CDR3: TGTGCCAGCAGCACCTCTCGGGAGATCCGTGAGACCCAGTACTTC.

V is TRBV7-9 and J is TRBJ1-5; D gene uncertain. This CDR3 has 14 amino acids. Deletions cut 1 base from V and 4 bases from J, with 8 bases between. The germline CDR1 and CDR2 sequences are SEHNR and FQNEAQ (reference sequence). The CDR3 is CASSLDTLNQPQHF. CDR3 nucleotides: TGTGCCAGCAGCTTAGACACCTTAAATCAGCCCCAGCATTTT.

The CDR3 DNA reads TGTGCCGTAAAGGGCGGAAAGACAGCGAACACCGGGGAGCTGTTTTTT. It specifies CAVKGGKTANTGELFF. This chain links TRBV11-3 with TRBJ2-2; a weak D match, TRBD1 (5 bases). CDR1 is SGHNT, CDR2 YENEEA, per germline. This CDR3 comprises 16 residues. V gave up 11 bases and J gave up 0 bases, with 19 bases separating them.

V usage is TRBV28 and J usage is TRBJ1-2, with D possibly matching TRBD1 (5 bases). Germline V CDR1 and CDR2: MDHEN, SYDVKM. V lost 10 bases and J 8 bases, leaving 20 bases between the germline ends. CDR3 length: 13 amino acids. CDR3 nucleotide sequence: TGTGCCACCCGCTGGGTGGCAGGGCAGGGCTACACCTTC. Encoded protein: CATRWVAGQGYTF.

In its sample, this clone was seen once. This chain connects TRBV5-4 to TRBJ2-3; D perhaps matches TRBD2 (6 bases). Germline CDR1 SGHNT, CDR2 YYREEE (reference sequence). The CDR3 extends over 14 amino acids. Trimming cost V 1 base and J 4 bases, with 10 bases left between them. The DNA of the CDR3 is TGTGCCAGCAGCTTGAGGTGGGGGGCAGATACGCAGTATTTT. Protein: CASSLRWGADTQYF.

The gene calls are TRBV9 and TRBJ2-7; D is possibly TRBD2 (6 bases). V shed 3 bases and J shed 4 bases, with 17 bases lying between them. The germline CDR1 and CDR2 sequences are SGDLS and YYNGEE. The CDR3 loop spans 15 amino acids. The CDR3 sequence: CASSANPQAGYEQYF. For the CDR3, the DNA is TGTGCCAGCAGCGCCAACCCCCAGGCGGGATACGAGCAGTACTTC.

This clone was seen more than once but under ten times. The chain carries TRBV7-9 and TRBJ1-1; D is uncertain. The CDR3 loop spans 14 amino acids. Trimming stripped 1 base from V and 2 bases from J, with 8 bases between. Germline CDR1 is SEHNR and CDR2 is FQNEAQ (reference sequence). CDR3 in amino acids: CASSLGPLNTEAFF. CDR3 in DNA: TGTGCCAGCAGCTTAGGCCCCCTCAACACTGAAGCTTTCTTT.

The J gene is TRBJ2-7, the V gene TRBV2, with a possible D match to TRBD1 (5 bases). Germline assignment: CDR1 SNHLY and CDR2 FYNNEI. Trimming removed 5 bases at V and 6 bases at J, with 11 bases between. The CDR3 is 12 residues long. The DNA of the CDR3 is TGTGCCAGCAGTACAACAGGTGGCGAGCAGTACTTC. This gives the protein CASSTTGGEQYF.

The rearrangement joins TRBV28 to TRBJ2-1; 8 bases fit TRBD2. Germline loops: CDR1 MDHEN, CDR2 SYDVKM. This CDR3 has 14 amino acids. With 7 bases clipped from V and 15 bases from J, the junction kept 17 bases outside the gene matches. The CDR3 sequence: CASIPLAGSSLRFF. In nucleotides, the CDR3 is TGTGCCAGCATCCCGCTAGCGGGCTCCTCTCTGCGGTTCTTC.

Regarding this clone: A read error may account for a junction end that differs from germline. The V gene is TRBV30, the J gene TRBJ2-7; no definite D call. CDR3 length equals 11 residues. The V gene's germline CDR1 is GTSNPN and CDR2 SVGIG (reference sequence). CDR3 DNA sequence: TGTGCCTGGAGTGAGACCGTCCGCATCCTCTTC. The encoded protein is CAWSETVRILF. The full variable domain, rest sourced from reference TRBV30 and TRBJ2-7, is SQTIHQWPATLVQPVGSPLSLECTVEGTSNPNLYWYRQAAGRGLQLLFYSVGIGQISSEVPQNLSASRPQDRQFILSSKKLLLSDSGFYLCAWSETVRILFGPGTRLTVT.

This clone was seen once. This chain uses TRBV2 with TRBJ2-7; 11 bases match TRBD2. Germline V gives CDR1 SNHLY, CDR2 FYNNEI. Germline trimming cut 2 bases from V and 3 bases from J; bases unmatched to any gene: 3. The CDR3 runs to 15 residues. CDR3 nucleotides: TGTGCCAGCAGTGAAAGGACTAGCGGGTTCTACGAGCAGTACTTC. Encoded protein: CASSERTSGFYEQYF.

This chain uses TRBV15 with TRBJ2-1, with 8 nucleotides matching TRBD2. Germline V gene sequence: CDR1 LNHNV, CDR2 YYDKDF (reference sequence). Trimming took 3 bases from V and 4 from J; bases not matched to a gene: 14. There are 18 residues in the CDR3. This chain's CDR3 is CATSSMSSGAFPYNEQFF. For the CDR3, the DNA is TGTGCCACCAGCAGTATGAGTAGCGGGGCTTTCCCTTACAATGAGCAGTTCTTC.

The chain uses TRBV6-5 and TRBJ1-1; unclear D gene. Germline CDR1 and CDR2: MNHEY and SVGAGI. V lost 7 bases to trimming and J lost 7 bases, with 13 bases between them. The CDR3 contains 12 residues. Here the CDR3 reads CASTSTAGEAFF. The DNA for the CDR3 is TGTGCCAGCACTTCTACAGCGGGTGAAGCTTTCTTT.

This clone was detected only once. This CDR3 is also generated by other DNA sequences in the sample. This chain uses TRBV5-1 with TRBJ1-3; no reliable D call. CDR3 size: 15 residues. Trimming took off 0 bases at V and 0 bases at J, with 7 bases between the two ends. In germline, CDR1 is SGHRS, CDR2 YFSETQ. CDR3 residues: CASSLGTASGNTIYF. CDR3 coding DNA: TGCGCCAGCAGCTTGGGGACGGCCTCTGGAAACACCATATATTTT.

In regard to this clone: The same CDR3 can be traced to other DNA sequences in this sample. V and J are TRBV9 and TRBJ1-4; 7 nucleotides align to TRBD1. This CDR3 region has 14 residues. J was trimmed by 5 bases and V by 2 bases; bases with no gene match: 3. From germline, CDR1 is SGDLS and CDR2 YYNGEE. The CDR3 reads CASSVGQLNEKLFF. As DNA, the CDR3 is TGTGCCAGCAGCGTGGGACAGCTAAATGAAAAACTGTTTTTT.

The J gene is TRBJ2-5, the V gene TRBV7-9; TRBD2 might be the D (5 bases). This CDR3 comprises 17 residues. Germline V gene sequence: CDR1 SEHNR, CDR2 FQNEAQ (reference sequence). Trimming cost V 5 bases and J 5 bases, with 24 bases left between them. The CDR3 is CASSPRGRQPFGETQYF. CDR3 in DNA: TGTGCCAGCAGCCCCCGGGGTCGACAACCCTTTGGGGAGACCCAGTACTTC.

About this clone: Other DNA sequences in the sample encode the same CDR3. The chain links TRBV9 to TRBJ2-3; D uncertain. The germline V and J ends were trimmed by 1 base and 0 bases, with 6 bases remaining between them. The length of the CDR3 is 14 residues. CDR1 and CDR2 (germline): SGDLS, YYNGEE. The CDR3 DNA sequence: TGTGCCAGCAGCGTACGTAGTAGCACAGATACGCAGTATTTT. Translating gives CASSVRSSTDTQYF.

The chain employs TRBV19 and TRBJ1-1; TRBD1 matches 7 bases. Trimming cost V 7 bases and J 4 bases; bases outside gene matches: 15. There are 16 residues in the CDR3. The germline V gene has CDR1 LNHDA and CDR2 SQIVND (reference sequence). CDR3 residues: CASNNRDSGARTEAFF. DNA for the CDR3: TGTGCCAGTAACAACCGGGACAGCGGGGCGCGCACTGAAGCTTTCTTT.

As DNA, the CDR3 is TGTGCCAGTAGTATTACTAGACTACAAGAGACCCAGTACTTC. It codes for CASSITRLQETQYF. This rearrangement joins TRBV19 to TRBJ2-5; tentative D call: TRBD2 (5 bases). The CDR3 loop spans 14 amino acids. V was cut by 3 bases and J by 2 bases, with 10 bases left in between. Germline loops: CDR1 LNHDA, CDR2 SQIVND (reference sequence).

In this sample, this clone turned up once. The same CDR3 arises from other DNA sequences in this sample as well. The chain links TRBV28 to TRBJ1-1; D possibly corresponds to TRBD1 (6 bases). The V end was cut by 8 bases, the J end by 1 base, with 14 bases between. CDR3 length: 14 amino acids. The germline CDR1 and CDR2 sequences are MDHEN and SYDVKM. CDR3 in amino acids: CASRPGTKNTEAFF. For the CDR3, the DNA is TGTGCCAGCCGCCCCGGGACAAAGAACACTGAAGCTTTCTTT.

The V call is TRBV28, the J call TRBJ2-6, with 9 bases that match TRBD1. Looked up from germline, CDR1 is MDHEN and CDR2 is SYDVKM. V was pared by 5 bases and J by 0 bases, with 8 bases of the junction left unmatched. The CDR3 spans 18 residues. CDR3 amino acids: CASSRWGQGTSGANVLTF. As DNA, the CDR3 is TGTGCCAGCAGTCGGTGGGGACAGGGAACCTCTGGGGCCAACGTCCTGACTTTC. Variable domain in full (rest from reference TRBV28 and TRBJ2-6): DVKVTQSSRYLVKRTGEKVFLECVQDMDHENMFWYRQDPGLGLRLIYFSYDVKMKEKGDIPEGYSVSREKKERFSLILESASTNQTSMYLCASSRWGQGTSGANVLTFGAGSRLTVL.

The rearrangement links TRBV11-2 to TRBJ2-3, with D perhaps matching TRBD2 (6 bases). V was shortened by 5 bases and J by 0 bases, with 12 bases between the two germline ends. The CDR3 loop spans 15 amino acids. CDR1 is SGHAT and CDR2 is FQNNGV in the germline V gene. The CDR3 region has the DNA TGTGCCAGCAGCGTAGCTAGCGAAAGCACAGATACGCAGTATTTT. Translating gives CASSVASESTDTQYF.

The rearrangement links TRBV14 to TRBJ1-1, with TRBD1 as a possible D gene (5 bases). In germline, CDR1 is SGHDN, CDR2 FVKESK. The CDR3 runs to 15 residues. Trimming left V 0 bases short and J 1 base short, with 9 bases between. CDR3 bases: TGTGCCAGCAGCCAAGACTGGGGGGGGAACACTGAAGCTTTCTTT. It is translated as CASSQDWGGNTEAFF.

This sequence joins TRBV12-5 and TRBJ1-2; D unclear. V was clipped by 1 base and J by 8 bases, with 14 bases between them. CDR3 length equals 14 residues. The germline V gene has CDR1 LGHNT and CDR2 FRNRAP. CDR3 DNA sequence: TGTGCTAGTGGTTTGGAGGTGGCGATAGGCGGCTACACCTTC. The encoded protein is CASGLEVAIGGYTF. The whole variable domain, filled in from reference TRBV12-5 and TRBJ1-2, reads DARVTQTPRHKVTEMGQEVTMRCQPILGHNTVFWYRQTMMQGLELLAYFRNRAPLDDSGMPKDRFSAEMPDATLATLKIQPSEPRDSAVYFCASGLEVAIGGYTFGSGTRLTVV.

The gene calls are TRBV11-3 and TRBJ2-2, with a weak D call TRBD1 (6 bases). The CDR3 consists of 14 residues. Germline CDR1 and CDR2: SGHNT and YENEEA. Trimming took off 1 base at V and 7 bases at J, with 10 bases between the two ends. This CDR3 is CASSLVARGGELFF. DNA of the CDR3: TGTGCCAGCAGCTTAGTGGCCAGGGGCGGGGAGCTGTTTTTT. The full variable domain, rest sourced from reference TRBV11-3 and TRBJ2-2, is EAGVVQSPRYKIIEKKQPVAFWCNPISGHNTLYWYLQNLGQGPELLIRYENEEAVDDSQLPKDRFSAERLKGVDSTLKIQPAELGDSAVYLCASSLVARGGELFFGEGSRLTVL.

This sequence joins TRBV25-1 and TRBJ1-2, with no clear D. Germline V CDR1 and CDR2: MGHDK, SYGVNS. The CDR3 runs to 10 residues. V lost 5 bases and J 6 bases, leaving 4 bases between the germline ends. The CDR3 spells CASSQNGYTF. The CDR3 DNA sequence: TGTGCCAGCAGTCAGAATGGCTACACCTTC.